This entry lists 22 T cell receptor beta chains sequenced from one sample in a study of control samples from healthy donors and cancer patients (TCRdb year 2020). Library construction relied on the immunoSEQ multiplex PCR assay. TCRdb provides this immuneACCESS table in a form limited to in-frame rearrangements. Some clones are lacking; in checked studies, under half of them reflect an unresolved V gene, and why the rest are absent is not known. The sample profile shows around 71,000 clones; approximately 89% of them were found once. Clones ranked in the top ten supply 2% to 2.5% of the sample. The sequenced material came from PBMCs. These receptors originate from a woman in her forties or fifties with head and neck cancer.

The V gene is TRBV7-2, the J gene TRBJ2-1, with TRBD2 matching 8 bases. After removal of 4 bases from V and 7 bases from J, the junction contained 9 bases not matched to a gene. The CDR3 runs to 15 residues. Germline CDR1 and CDR2: SGHTA and FQGNSA. Here the CDR3 DNA reads TGTGCCAGCAGCTCCGGGACTAGGGCCGTGAATGAGCAGTTCTTC. Its protein is CASSSGTRAVNEQFF.

The V and J genes are TRBV6-1 and TRBJ2-7; D may be TRBD2 (5 bases). V lost 3 bases, J lost 1 base, and 10 bases lay in between. The CDR3 totals 14 residues. Per the germline V gene, CDR1 is MNHNS and CDR2 is SASEGT. CDR3 residues: CASSEGGPSYEQYF. CDR3 nucleotides: TGTGCCAGCAGTGAGGGCGGGCCTTCCTACGAGCAGTACTTC.

V and J are TRBV7-6 and TRBJ2-1; D gene ambiguous. This CDR3 has 16 residues. Trimming cost V 3 bases and J 3 bases, with 15 bases left between them. CDR1 and CDR2 (germline): SGHVS, FNYEAQ. The CDR3 is CASSFGKTDDYNEQFF. CDR3 sequence (DNA): TGTGCCAGCAGCTTTGGTAAAACAGACGACTACAATGAGCAGTTCTTC. Drawing the rest from reference TRBV7-6 and TRBJ2-1, the complete variable domain is GAGVSQSPRYKVTKRGQDVALRCDPISGHVSLYWYRQALGQGPEFLTYFNYEAQQDKSGLPNDRFSAERPEGSISTLTIQRTEQRDSAMYRCASSFGKTDDYNEQFFGPGTRLTVL.

This clone was recorded once. In DNA, the CDR3 is TGTGCCAGCAGTTTAGTCGTAGCAGGGAACACTGAAGCTTTCTTT. This sequence encodes CASSLVVAGNTEAFF. This rearrangement joins TRBV28 to TRBJ1-1; D is unresolved. The germline V and J ends were trimmed by 2 bases and 1 base, with 11 bases remaining between them. The CDR3 totals 15 residues. Germline V lookup: CDR1 MDHEN, CDR2 SYDVKM.

The chain carries TRBV5-4 and TRBJ2-4, with D perhaps assigned TRBD1 or TRBD2 (5 bases each). The CDR3 spans 16 residues. CDR1 is SGHNT and CDR2 is YYREEE in the germline V gene (reference sequence). Trimming took off 0 bases at V and 1 base at J, with 11 bases between the two ends. For the CDR3, the DNA is TGTGCCAGCAGCTTGGGAGGGGAAGTCGCCAAAAACATTCAGTACTTC. It specifies CASSLGGEVAKNIQYF.

V gene TRBV6-5 combines with J gene TRBJ2-7, with 9 bases fitting TRBD1. CDR3 length equals 15 residues. Germline loops: CDR1 MNHEY, CDR2 SVGAGI. V lost 4 bases, J lost 3 bases, and 7 bases stayed unmatched. The CDR3 sequence is CASSSPATGGYEQYF. CDR3 in DNA: TGTGCCAGCAGTTCCCCTGCGACAGGGGGCTACGAGCAGTACTTC.

J is TRBJ2-7 and V is TRBV2; D unresolved. Trimming shortened V by 5 bases and J by 3 bases, and 8 bases separated the two germline ends. Germline V gene data show CDR1 as SNHLY and CDR2 as FYNNEI. The CDR3 consists of 12 residues. The CDR3 protein is CASSPGYYEQYF. The CDR3, as DNA: TGTGCCAGCAGTCCCGGGTACTACGAGCAGTACTTC.

This chain connects TRBV19 to TRBJ2-5; D is ambiguous. Trimming cost V 1 base and J 3 bases, with 9 bases left between them. Germline values: CDR1 LNHDA, CDR2 SQIVND (reference sequence). The length of the CDR3 is 14 residues. In DNA, the CDR3 is TGTGCCAGTAGTATAGCGGCTCCCAAAGAGACCCAGTACTTC. Amino acids: CASSIAAPKETQYF.

The gene calls are TRBV27 and TRBJ2-2; possible D gene TRBD1, 6 bases. V was pared by 6 bases and J by 8 bases, with 16 bases between. The CDR3 sequence is 14 residues long. CDR1 is MNHEY, CDR2 SMNVEV, per germline (reference sequence). This CDR3 is CASRTYRETGELFF. The CDR3 bases are TGTGCCAGCAGGACCTACAGGGAGACGGGGGAGCTGTTTTTT.

This sequence joins TRBV6-5 and TRBJ2-3, with 9 bases aligning to TRBD2. Looked up from germline, CDR1 is MNHEY and CDR2 is SVGAGI. The CDR3 spans 15 residues. Germline trimming cut 6 bases from V and 0 bases from J; bases unmatched to any gene: 4. This CDR3 is CASRTSGTSTDTQYF. The CDR3 nucleotides are TGTGCCAGCAGGACTAGCGGTACTAGCACAGATACGCAGTATTTT.

This chain joins TRBV20-1 and TRBJ2-1; D may be TRBD2 (5 bases). The V end was cut by 3 bases, the J end by 3 bases, with 12 bases between. This CDR3 is built from 14 residues. The germline V gene encodes CDR1 DFQATT and CDR2 SNEGSKA (reference sequence). The CDR3 coding sequence is TGCAGTGCTAGTGAGGGCCTTGGCTACAATGAGCAGTTCTTC. Encoded protein: CSASEGLGYNEQFF.

The chain links TRBV28 to TRBJ2-1; no reliable D call. The CDR3 loop spans 14 amino acids. V was pared by 7 bases and J by 4 bases, with 14 bases between. The germline gives CDR1 MDHEN, CDR2 SYDVKM. The CDR3 DNA reads as TGTGCCAGCAAAAGTATTGACTTTTACAATGAGCAGTTCTTC. Translating gives CASKSIDFYNEQFF.

The rearrangement joins TRBV30 to TRBJ1-4; weak D call: TRBD1 (5 bases). V shed 0 bases and J shed 7 bases, with 6 bases lying between them. Germline V gene sequence: CDR1 GTSNPN, CDR2 SVGIG (reference sequence). The CDR3 loop spans 12 amino acids. Here the CDR3 DNA reads TGTGCCTGGAGTGTACAGGCTGAAAAACTGTTTTTT. It encodes CAWSVQAEKLFF.

The chain carries TRBV4-2 and TRBJ1-5, with TRBD1 as a possible D gene (5 bases). V dropped 4 bases and J dropped 6 bases, with 16 bases sitting between them. CDR3 length equals 15 residues. Germline lookup yields CDR1 LGHNA and CDR2 YNFKEQ. The CDR3 reads CASSPLGQGGQPQHF. The CDR3 DNA reads TGTGCCAGCAGCCCCTTGGGGCAGGGAGGTCAGCCCCAGCATTTT.

The V call is TRBV11-2, the J call TRBJ2-7, with a weak D call TRBD2 (7 bases). V shed 6 bases and J shed 4 bases, with 19 bases lying between them. The germline CDR1 and CDR2 sequences are SGHAT and FQNNGV. The CDR3 is made up of 15 amino acids. CDR3 amino acids: CASSPRRGGGYEQYF. The CDR3 nucleotides are TGTGCCAGCAGTCCCCGGAGGGGGGGCGGGTACGAGCAGTACTTC.

Note on this clone: Additional DNA sequences in this sample encode the identical CDR3. The chain has TRBV19 and TRBJ1-5; 12 bases agree with TRBD1. Trimming took 1 base from V and 7 from J; bases not matched to a gene: 8. The CDR3 loop spans 17 amino acids. Germline CDR1 reads LNHDA; CDR2 reads SQIVND (reference sequence). In DNA form, the CDR3 reads TGTGCCAGTAGTATAGGGGACAGGGGGCAGGGGGGGCAGCCCCAGCATTTT. Its translation is CASSIGDRGQGGQPQHF.

The chain is built from TRBV5-5 and TRBJ2-3; 7 positions match TRBD1. J was trimmed by 2 bases and V by 1 base; bases with no gene match: 4. CDR1 and CDR2 (germline): SGHKS, YYEKEE (reference sequence). The CDR3 runs to 15 residues. This CDR3 is CASSLRQGFTDTQYF. CDR3 nucleotide sequence: TGTGCCAGCAGCTTGAGACAGGGATTCACAGATACGCAGTATTTT.

This chain joins TRBV29-1 and TRBJ1-1; D not resolved. There are 10 residues in the CDR3. CDR1 is SQVTM, CDR2 ANQGSEA, per germline. Trimming removed 4 bases from V and 5 bases from J, with 5 bases in between. CDR3 residues: CSVGGTEAFF. In DNA form, the CDR3 reads TGCAGCGTTGGAGGAACTGAAGCTTTCTTT.

This clone occurred a few times. The rearrangement links TRBV4-3 to TRBJ2-7, with 12 positions matching TRBD1. Germline lookup yields CDR1 LGHNA and CDR2 YSLEER. The CDR3 has 16 residues. V was clipped by 2 bases and J by 5 bases; unmatched bases: 7. The CDR3 DNA follows: TGCGCCAGCAGCCAAACCACCGGGACAGGGGGCGACGAGCAGTACTTC. Translated: CASSQTTGTGGDEQYF.

The chain has TRBV9 and TRBJ1-6; maybe TRBD1 (5 bases). Trimming shortened V by 0 bases and J by 4 bases, and 11 bases separated the two germline ends. The CDR3 runs 16 residues. The V gene's germline CDR1 is SGDLS and CDR2 YYNGEE. The CDR3 spells CASSVGGEGYNSPLHF. The CDR3 region has the DNA TGTGCCAGCAGCGTAGGAGGGGAGGGGTATAATTCACCCCTCCACTTT. Full variable domain (outside the CDR3, taken from reference TRBV9 and TRBJ1-6): DSGVTQTPKHLITATGQRVTLRCSPRSGDLSVYWYQQSLDQGLQFLIQYYNGEERAKGNILERFSAQQFPDLHSELNLSSLELGDSALYFCASSVGGEGYNSPLHFGNGTRLTVT.

The chain links TRBV9 to TRBJ1-2, with 10 bases matching TRBD1. Germline V CDR1 and CDR2: SGDLS, YYNGEE. The J segment lost 0 bases and the V segment lost 3 bases, leaving 5 bases of the junction unmatched. CDR3 length: 16 amino acids. CDR3 amino acids: CASSAWDRGANYGYTF. As DNA, the CDR3 is TGTGCCAGCAGCGCTTGGGACAGGGGAGCTAACTATGGCTACACCTTC.

The CDR3 DNA reads TGCAGCGTTAACAGGGGCGACTATGGCTACACCTTC. Protein: CSVNRGDYGYTF. The chain has TRBV29-1 and TRBJ1-2; 7 bases map to TRBD1. Germline V CDR1 and CDR2: SQVTM, ANQGSEA. Losses at the gene ends were 5 bases for V and 3 bases for J; bases not matched to a gene: 3. This CDR3 contains 12 residues.